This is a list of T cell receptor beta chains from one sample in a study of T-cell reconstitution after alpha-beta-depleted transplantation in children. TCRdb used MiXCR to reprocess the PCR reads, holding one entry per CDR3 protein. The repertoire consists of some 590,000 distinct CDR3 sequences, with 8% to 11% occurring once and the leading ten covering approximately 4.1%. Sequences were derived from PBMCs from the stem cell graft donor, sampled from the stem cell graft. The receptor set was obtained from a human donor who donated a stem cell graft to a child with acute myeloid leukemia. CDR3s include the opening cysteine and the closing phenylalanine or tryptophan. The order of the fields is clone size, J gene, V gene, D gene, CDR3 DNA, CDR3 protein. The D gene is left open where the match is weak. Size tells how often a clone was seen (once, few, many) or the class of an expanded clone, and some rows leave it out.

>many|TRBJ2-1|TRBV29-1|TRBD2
TGCAGCGTTCGGACTAGCTCCTACAATGAGCAGTTCTTC
CSVRTSSYNEQFF
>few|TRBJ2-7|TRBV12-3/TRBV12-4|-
TGTGCCAGCACCTGGGACCGGTCCTACGAGCAGTACTTC
CASTWDRSYEQYF
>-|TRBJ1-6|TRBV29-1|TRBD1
TGCAGCGTTGCGATAGGGGGACAGGGTGCTTCACCCCTCCACTTT
CSVAIGGQGASPLHF
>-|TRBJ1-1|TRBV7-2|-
TGTGCCAGCAGCGGGAGCTGGAGGCTGAGTACTGAAGCTTTCTTT
CASSGSWRLSTEAFF
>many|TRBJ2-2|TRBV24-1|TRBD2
TGTGCCACCAGTCAGCGGGATGCCGGCACCGGGGAGCTGTTTTTT
CATSQRDAGTGELFF
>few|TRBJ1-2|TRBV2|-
TGTGCCAGCAGTCGCCTGAACTATGGCTACACCTTC
CASSRLNYGYTF
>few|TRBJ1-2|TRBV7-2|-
TGTGCCAGCAGCCTGGACTATGGCTACACCTTC
CASSLDYGYTF
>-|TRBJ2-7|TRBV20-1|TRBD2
TGCAGTGCTCATGGGACTAGCACCTCCTACGAGCAGTACTTC
CSAHGTSTSYEQYF
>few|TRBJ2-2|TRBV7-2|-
TGTGCCAGCAGCTTAGACCCAGTGCCCCTAGGGGAGCTGTTTTTT
CASSLDPVPLGELFF
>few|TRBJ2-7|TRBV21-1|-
TGTGCCAGCAGTCAAGAGGGCTTCAGCTCCTACGAGCAGTACTTC
CASSQEGFSSYEQYF
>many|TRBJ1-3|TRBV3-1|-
TGTGCCAGCAGCCAAGCGGGGGGGTCTGGAAACACCATATATTTT
CASSQAGGSGNTIYF
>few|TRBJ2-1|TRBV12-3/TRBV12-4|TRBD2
TGTGCCAGCAGCCACACTAGCGGCGAGCAGTTCTTC
CASSHTSGEQFF
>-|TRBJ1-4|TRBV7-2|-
TGTGCCAGCAGCCAGGATGGCGGCACTAATGAAAAACTGTTTTTT
CASSQDGGTNEKLFF
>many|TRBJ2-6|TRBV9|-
TGTGCCAGCAGCGTAGTCGGCACTGGGGCCAACGTCCTGACTTTC
CASSVVGTGANVLTF
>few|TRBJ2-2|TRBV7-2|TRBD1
TGTGCCAGCAGCTTAGACGGGACAGGAAGGGGGAGGGAGCTGTTTTTT
CASSLDGTGRGRELFF
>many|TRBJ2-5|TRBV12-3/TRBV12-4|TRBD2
TGTGCCAGCAGTTTTGGGCTAGCGGCACAAGAGACCCAGTACTTC
CASSFGLAAQETQYF
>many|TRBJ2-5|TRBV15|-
TGTGCCACCAGCAGAGCCCTTATTTCTAGGGAGACCCAGTACTTC
CATSRALISRETQYF
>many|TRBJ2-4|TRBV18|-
TGTGCCAGCTCACCCCTGGAGGGGGCGGGGAACATTCAGTACTTC
CASSPLEGAGNIQYF
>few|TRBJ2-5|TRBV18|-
TGTGCCAGCTCACCACCACACACAGGTCAAGAGACCCAGTACTTC
CASSPPHTGQETQYF
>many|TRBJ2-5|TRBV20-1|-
TGCAGTGCTACGGGGCTCGACGTCCCAGAGACCCAGTACTTC
CSATGLDVPETQYF
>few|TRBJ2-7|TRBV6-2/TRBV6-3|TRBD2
TGTGCCAGCGGACCAACTTCGAAATTACTTACTAGCGGGAGAGCCTACGAGCAGTACTTC
CASGPTSKLLTSGRAYEQYF
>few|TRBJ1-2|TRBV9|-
TGTGCCAGCAGCGTAGACCCGGGGGCAATCAATGGCTACACCTTC
CASSVDPGAINGYTF
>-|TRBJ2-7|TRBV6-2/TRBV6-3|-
TGTGCCAGCAGGGGGAGCGGGACAAGCTCCTACGAGCAGTACTTC
CASRGSGTSSYEQYF
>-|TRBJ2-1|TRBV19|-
TGTGCCAGTAGTATAGTGGAGCGGGTTTGGGCCAACAATGAGCAGTTCTTC
CASSIVERVWANNEQFF
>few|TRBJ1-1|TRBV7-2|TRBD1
TGTGCCAGCAGCTCGGCCGGGACAGGGTACACTGAAGCTTTCTTT
CASSSAGTGYTEAFF
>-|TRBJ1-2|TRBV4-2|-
TGTGCCAGCAGCCAAGATCTTGTACAGGCTGCTAACTATGGCTACACCTTC
CASSQDLVQAANYGYTF
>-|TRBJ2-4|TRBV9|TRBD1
TGTGCCAGCAGCCGCGAATCGGGACAGGGGGTAACCAAAAACATTCAGTACTTC
CASSRESGQGVTKNIQYF
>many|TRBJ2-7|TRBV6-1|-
TGTGCCAGCAGGGACAGTTCCTACGAGCAGTACTTC
CASRDSSYEQYF
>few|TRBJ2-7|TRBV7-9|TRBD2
TGTGCCAGCAGCCCCCCTCGACTAGCGGGAGAAAACGAGCAGTACTTC
CASSPPRLAGENEQYF
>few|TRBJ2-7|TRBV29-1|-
TGCAGCGTTGAAGGGACCGAAAAGTTCAACGAGCAGTACTTC
CSVEGTEKFNEQYF
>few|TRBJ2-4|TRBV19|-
TGTGCCAGTAGTATAGATATCGCGGGACTGGGCAAAAACATTCAGTACTTC
CASSIDIAGLGKNIQYF
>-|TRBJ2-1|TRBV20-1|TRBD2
TGCAGTGCTAGAGATCGCCTCATAGCGGGTCGCTCCTACAATGAGCAGTTCTTC
CSARDRLIAGRSYNEQFF
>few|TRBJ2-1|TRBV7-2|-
TGTGCCAGCAGCTCATATCTAGGCGGTGAGCAGTTCTTC
CASSSYLGGEQFF
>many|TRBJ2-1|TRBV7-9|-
TGTGCCAGCAGCCCGACAGGTGGTGGTGAGCAGTTCTTC
CASSPTGGGEQFF
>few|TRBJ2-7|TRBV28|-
TGTGCCAGCAGTTGGGGGTTCGAGCAGTACTTC
CASSWGFEQYF
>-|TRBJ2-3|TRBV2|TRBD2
TGTGCCAGCAGTAGACTAGCGGGAGCTCAGACAGATACGCAGTATTTT
CASSRLAGAQTDTQYF
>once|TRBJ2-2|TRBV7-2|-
TGTGCCAGCAGCTTAAGGGTGGGCCTGGCCGGGGAGCTGTTTTTT
CASSLRVGLAGELFF
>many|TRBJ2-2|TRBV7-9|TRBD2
TGTGCCAGCAGCCCGAGCGGGGTGGTCACCGGGGAGCTGTTTTTT
CASSPSGVVTGELFF
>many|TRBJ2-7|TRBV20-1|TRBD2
TGCAGTGCTAGAGATAGCGGGAGTTACAACTACGAGCAGTACTTC
CSARDSGSYNYEQYF
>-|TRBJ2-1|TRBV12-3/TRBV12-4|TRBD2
TGTGCCAGCAGGCCGACTAGCGGGAATGAGCAGTTCTTC
CASRPTSGNEQFF
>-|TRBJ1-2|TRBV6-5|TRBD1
TGTGCCAGCAGTTACTCGGACAGGGACATTTATGGCTACACCTTC
CASSYSDRDIYGYTF
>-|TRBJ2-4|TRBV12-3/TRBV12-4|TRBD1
TGTGCCAGCACGCCCGACAGGGGAAAAAACATTCAGTACTTC
CASTPDRGKNIQYF
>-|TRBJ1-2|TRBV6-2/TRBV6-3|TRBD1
TGTGCCAGCAGTGAGGGGGCCTATGGCTACACCTTC
CASSEGAYGYTF
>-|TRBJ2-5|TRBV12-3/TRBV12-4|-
TGTGCCAGCAGTTTGGGGGCGCAGAGTCTGGAGACCCAGTACTTC
CASSLGAQSLETQYF
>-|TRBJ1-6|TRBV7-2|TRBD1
TGTGCCAGCAGCTTCATCTTACTACAGGGGCAAAGGGATTCACCCCTCCACTTT
CASSFILLQGQRDSPLHF
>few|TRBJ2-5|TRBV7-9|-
TGTGCCAGCAGCCTTGGCACACGGGTCGGTTTGGAAGAGACCCAGTACTTC
CASSLGTRVGLEETQYF
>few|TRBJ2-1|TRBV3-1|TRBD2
TGTGCCAGCAGCCGACGATTGAGGACTAGCGGGAGCAGAAGGAATGAGCAGTTCTTC
CASSRRLRTSGSRRNEQFF
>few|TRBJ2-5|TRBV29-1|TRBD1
TGCAGCGCCCAAGGATCCGACAGGGGCCCAGAGACCCAGTACTTC
CSAQGSDRGPETQYF
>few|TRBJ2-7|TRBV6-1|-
TGTGCCAGCAGATTCCCAGGAACAGGGGAGCAGTACTTC
CASRFPGTGEQYF
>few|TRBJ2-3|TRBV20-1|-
TGCAGTGCTATAGCGGACCCGTTCACAGATACGCAGTATTTT
CSAIADPFTDTQYF
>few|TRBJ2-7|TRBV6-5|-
TGTGCCAGCAGTTACGGGGGGTCCATCTCCTACGAGCAGTACTTC
CASSYGGSISYEQYF
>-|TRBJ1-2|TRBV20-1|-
TGCAGTGCTACGGGGCCAGATTTATTCCCCTCCTATGGCTACACCTTC
CSATGPDLFPSYGYTF
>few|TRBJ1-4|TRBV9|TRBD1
TGTGCCAGCAGCGCGGAACAGGGGGTTTATGAAAAACTGTTTTTT
CASSAEQGVYEKLFF